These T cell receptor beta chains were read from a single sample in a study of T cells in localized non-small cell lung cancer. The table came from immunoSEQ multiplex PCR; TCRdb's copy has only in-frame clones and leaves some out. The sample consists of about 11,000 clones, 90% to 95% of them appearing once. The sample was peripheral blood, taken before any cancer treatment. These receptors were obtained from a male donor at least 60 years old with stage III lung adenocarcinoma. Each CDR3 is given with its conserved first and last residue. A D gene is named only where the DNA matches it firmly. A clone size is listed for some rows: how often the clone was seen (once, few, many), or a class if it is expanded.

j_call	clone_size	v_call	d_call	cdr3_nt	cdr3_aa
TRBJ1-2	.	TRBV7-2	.	TGTGCCAGCAGCCTCCGGACTGACTATGGCTACACCTTC	CASSLRTDYGYTF
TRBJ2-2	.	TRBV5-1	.	TGCGCCAGCAGCTCGGGACACCTAACGAACACCGGGGAGCTGTTTTTT	CASSSGHLTNTGELFF
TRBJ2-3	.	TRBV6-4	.	TGTGCCAGCAGTGACAACATCGGGAGCACAGATACGCAGTATTTT	CASSDNIGSTDTQYF
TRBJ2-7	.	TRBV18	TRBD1	TGTGCCAGCTCACTGGACAGGGCCGAGCAGTACTTC	CASSLDRAEQYF
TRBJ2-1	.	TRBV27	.	TGTGCCAGCAGTCCCACGGGCGCGGCGGGTTATAGTGAGCAGTTCTTC	CASSPTGAAGYSEQFF
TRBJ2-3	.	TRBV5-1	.	TGCGCCAGCAGCTCCCGACAGATAGACACAGATACGCAGTATTTT	CASSSRQIDTDTQYF
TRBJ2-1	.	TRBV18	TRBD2	TGTGCCAGCTCACCCCGACTAGCGGGACAAAATGAGCAGTTCTTC	CASSPRLAGQNEQFF
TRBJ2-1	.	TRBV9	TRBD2	TGTGCCAGCAGCGGGTCGGGGACTAGAGGTGATGAGCAGTTCTTC	CASSGSGTRGDEQFF
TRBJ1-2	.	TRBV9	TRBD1	TGTGCCAGCAGCGTAGAGCCGGGACAGGCGTATGGCTACACCTTC	CASSVEPGQAYGYTF
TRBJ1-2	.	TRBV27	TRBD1	TGTGCCAGCAGGGACAGGGGATTGAGGGGCTACACCTTC	CASRDRGLRGYTF
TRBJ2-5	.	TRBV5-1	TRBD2	TGCGCCAGTCGGACTAGCGGGATCCAAGAGACCCAGTACTTC	CASRTSGIQETQYF
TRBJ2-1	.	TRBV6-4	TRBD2	TGTGCCAGCAGCCCTGGACCGGCGGGAGGGTCCATGCATGAGCAGTTCTTC	CASSPGPAGGSMHEQFF
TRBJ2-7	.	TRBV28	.	TGTGCCAGCAGTCCTGGGGGCGCAGCCGTACGGGGGGAGCAGTACTTC	CASSPGGAAVRGEQYF
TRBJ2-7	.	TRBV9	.	TGTGCCAGCAGCGCATCCGGGACAAGCTCCTACGAGCAGTACTTC	CASSASGTSSYEQYF
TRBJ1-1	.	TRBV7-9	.	TGTGCCAGCAGCTTATTCGGAAACACTGAAGCTTTCTTT	CASSLFGNTEAFF
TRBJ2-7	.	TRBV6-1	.	TGTGCCAGCAGTGAAGCGGGTGGAGACAGGGAGGACTTC	CASSEAGGDREDF
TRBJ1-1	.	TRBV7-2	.	TGTGCCAGCAGCCCTCCGTGGATCATGAACACTGAAGCTTTCTTT	CASSPPWIMNTEAFF
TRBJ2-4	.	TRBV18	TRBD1	TGTGCCAGCTCACCCCGGGACAGGGTAGCCAAAAACATTCAGTACTTC	CASSPRDRVAKNIQYF
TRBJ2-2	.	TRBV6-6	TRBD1	TGTGCCAGCAGCCGGGACAGAGAAAACACCGGGGAGCTGTTTTTT	CASSRDRENTGELFF
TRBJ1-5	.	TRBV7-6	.	TGTGCCAGCAGTCGGGACCCGAATAGCAATCAGCCCCAGCATTTT	CASSRDPNSNQPQHF
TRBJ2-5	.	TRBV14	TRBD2	TGTGCCAGCAGCCCAGCCAGCGGGAGTACGAAGACCCAGTACTTC	CASSPASGSTKTQYF
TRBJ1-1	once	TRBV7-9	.	TGTGCCAGCAGAAACGCAGGGACGAACACTGAAGCTTTCTTT	CASRNAGTNTEAFF
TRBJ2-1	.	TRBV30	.	TGTGCCTGGAGTATCGGGGATGAGCAGTTCTTC	CAWSIGDEQFF